This TCR beta chain comes out of a study of shared clonotypes between healthy human individuals. This clone was seen just once. It was CD45RO-negative cells, positively selected for CCR7, that made up naive CD8 cells, with terminally differentiated effector memory CD45RA+ cells excluded. The CDR3 is 13 residues long. Germline CDR1 is SGHDT and CDR2 is YYEEEE. V dropped 7 bases and J dropped 0; count of bases not matched to a gene: 3. Using immunoSEQ multiplex PCR, the repertoire was profiled, and TCRdb retains in-frame clones only, with some absent. The sample includes around 1,900,000 clones, just over 90% of them seen just once.

The sequenced material came from naive CD8+ T cells from PBMCs. The clonotype comes from a man in his late teens or twenties in good health. Some clones in this sample may be carry-over from other donors' samples. The chain has TRBV5-6 and TRBJ2-7, with 8 bases fitting TRBD1. CDR3 residues: CASATGDSYEQYF. Here the CDR3 DNA reads TGTGCCAGCGCGACAGGGGACTCCTACGAGCAGTACTTC.